This T cell receptor (beta chain) is drawn from a study of early T cells in non-severe SARS-CoV-2 infection. MiXCR, applied by TCRdb to the 5' RACE reads, yields one record per CDR3 protein. The sample includes fewer than 110,000 distinct CDR3 sequences, approximately 12% of them seen just once. The ends were cut back, 3 bases at V and 3 bases at J, with 14 bases in the middle. In germline, CDR1 is DFQATT, CDR2 SNEGSKA (reference sequence). The CDR3 consists of 14 residues. This clonotype occurred many times. Sequencing was carried out using whole blood. The TCR sequence derives from an adult who was a healthcare worker with PCR-confirmed SARS-CoV-2 infection or an uninfected control (not recorded which). The chain combines TRBV20-1 with TRBJ1-1, with D perhaps TRBD1 (5 bases). DNA for the CDR3: TGCAGTGCTAGGCGGGAGGCAGGGCACACTGAAGCTTTCTTT. Translation gives CSARREAGHTEAFF.